The 14 T cell receptor beta chains below all came from one sample that was sequenced in a study of shared clonotypes between healthy human individuals. Using immunoSEQ multiplex PCR, the repertoire was profiled, and TCRdb retains in-frame clones only, with some absent. This table holds about half a million clones, less than 80% found once. The sequenced material came from PBMCs. These TCRs come from a woman in her 40s in good health. Some clones in this sample may be carry-over from other donors' samples.

The chain couples TRBV28 to TRBJ1-2; no clear D. Germline V gene sequence: CDR1 MDHEN, CDR2 SYDVKM. V was cut by 5 bases and J by 8 bases, with 15 bases left in between. This CDR3 region has 13 residues. The CDR3 loop is CASSPPHSVGYTF. The DNA for the CDR3 is TGTGCCAGCAGTCCCCCCCACAGCGTCGGCTACACCTTC.

The V call is TRBV19, the J call TRBJ2-4, with D possibly matching TRBD2 (6 bases). Germline V gene sequence: CDR1 LNHDA, CDR2 SQIVND (reference sequence). Trimming took off 3 bases at V and 6 bases at J, with 18 bases between the two ends. The CDR3 loop spans 16 amino acids. The CDR3 DNA is TGTGCCAGTAGTATTAACCCCCGGGGGAGAGGAAACATTCAGTACTTC. Protein product: CASSINPRGRGNIQYF.

The V and J genes are TRBV7-8 and TRBJ1-5; possibly TRBD1 for D (6 bases). The V end was cut by 2 bases, the J end by 4 bases, with 15 bases between. CDR1 is SGHVS and CDR2 is FQNEAQ in the germline V gene. CDR3 length equals 16 residues. The CDR3 region is CASSLNPGTLNQPQHF. In nucleotides, the CDR3 is TGTGCCAGCAGCTTAAATCCTGGGACATTAAATCAGCCCCAGCATTTT.

The rearrangement joins TRBV2 to TRBJ2-3, with D possibly matching TRBD1 (6 bases). Trimming took 4 bases from V and 5 from J, leaving 10 bases between them. The germline CDR1 and CDR2 sequences are SNHLY and FYNNEI. CDR3 length equals 13 residues. The CDR3, as DNA: TGTGCCAGCAGTGCGCACAGGGAAGATACGCAGTATTTT. Protein sequence: CASSAHREDTQYF.

The chain employs TRBV28 and TRBJ1-2, with D perhaps matching TRBD1 (6 bases). This CDR3 region has 15 residues. Trimming removed 10 bases at V and 5 bases at J, with 23 bases between. CDR1 and CDR2 from the germline V gene are MDHEN and SYDVKM. The CDR3 DNA is TGTGCCACCGTACAACTTGGTGGGGGCGCTTATGGCTACACCTTC. It yields the protein CATVQLGGGAYGYTF.

This clone was detected only once. The chain couples TRBV30 to TRBJ2-5, with 13 bases aligning to TRBD2. The J segment lost 2 bases and the V segment lost 4 bases, leaving 4 bases of the junction unmatched. From germline, CDR1 is GTSNPN and CDR2 SVGIG (reference sequence). This CDR3 has 15 residues. CDR3 sequence (DNA): TGTGCCTGGAACCCGGGACTAGCGGGACAAGAGACCCAGTACTTC. Translated, it gives CAWNPGLAGQETQYF.

This chain uses TRBV7-2 with TRBJ2-1; 9 bases fit TRBD2. V gave up 4 bases and J gave up 7 bases; unmatched junction bases: 5. There are 14 residues in the CDR3. Germline values: CDR1 SGHTA, CDR2 FQGNSA. The CDR3: CASSSTGLANEQFF. CDR3 DNA: TGTGCCAGCAGCTCGACGGGACTAGCAAATGAGCAGTTCTTC. The whole variable domain, filled in from reference TRBV7-2 and TRBJ2-1, reads GAGVSQSPSNKVTEKGKDVELRCDPISGHTALYWYRQSLGQGLEFLIYFQGNSAPDKSGLPSDRFSAERTGGSVSTLTIQRTQQEDSAVYLCASSSTGLANEQFFGPGTRLTVL.

The chain joins TRBV7-8 to TRBJ1-1, with unresolved D. Germline assignment: CDR1 SGHVS and CDR2 FQNEAQ. The CDR3 covers 13 residues. V was trimmed by 5 bases and J by 1 base, leaving 8 bases between them. For the CDR3, the DNA is TGTGCCAGCAGCACGCAGCGGAACACTGAAGCTTTCTTT. Amino acid sequence: CASSTQRNTEAFF.

The V gene is TRBV7-9, the J gene TRBJ2-1; D is ambiguous. Germline V gene data show CDR1 as SEHNR and CDR2 as FQNEAQ (reference sequence). V lost 1 base to trimming and J lost 10 bases, with 11 bases between them. The CDR3 consists of 13 residues. The CDR3 sequence is CASSLVVVGEQFF. The CDR3 DNA follows: TGTGCCAGCAGCTTAGTGGTGGTTGGGGAGCAGTTCTTC.

The chain is built from TRBV4-3 and TRBJ1-1; D is ambiguous. The CDR3 runs 11 residues. V was shortened by 3 bases and J by 5 bases, with 4 bases between the two germline ends. Germline V gene sequence: CDR1 LGHNA, CDR2 YSLEER. CDR3 in amino acids: CASSQGTEAFF. In DNA, the CDR3 is TGCGCCAGCAGCCAGGGGACTGAAGCTTTCTTT.

The chain carries TRBV7-9 and TRBJ1-1; no reliable D call. The V end was cut by 4 bases, the J end by 2 bases, with 8 bases between. The CDR3 spans 13 residues. CDR1 SEHNR and CDR2 FQNEAQ come from the germline V gene (reference sequence). In DNA, the CDR3 is TGTGCCAGCAGCTGGCAAGAAAACACTGAAGCTTTCTTT. Its protein product is CASSWQENTEAFF.

The chain links TRBV14 to TRBJ1-2, with D possibly TRBD1 on 5 matching bases. The CDR3 sequence is 15 residues long. Trimming removed 0 bases at V and 7 bases at J, with 15 bases between. Germline loops: CDR1 SGHDN, CDR2 FVKESK. In DNA form, the CDR3 reads TGTGCCAGCAGCCAAGATATGGGCAGGGCTGGTGGCTACACCTTC. Translated, it gives CASSQDMGRAGGYTF.

V is TRBV7-2 and J is TRBJ2-1, with 8 positions matching TRBD1. CDR1 SGHTA and CDR2 FQGNSA come from the germline V gene. This CDR3 region has 16 residues. J was trimmed by 0 bases and V by 5 bases; bases with no gene match: 6. The CDR3 loop reads CASSLGQAPSYNEQFF. The CDR3 DNA reads as TGTGCCAGCAGCCTGGGACAGGCTCCCTCCTACAATGAGCAGTTCTTC.

The V call is TRBV21-1, the J call TRBJ2-2; the table's D gene call, TRBD1, was not cross checked with the DNA. TRBV21-1 has pseudogene status. CDR3 size: 16 residues. CDR3 protein: CASTRTGTGSTGELFF. The CDR3 DNA reads as TGTGCCAGCACCAGGACCGGGACAGGGAGTACCGGGGAGCTGTTTTTT.